What follows is one T cell receptor beta chain and its context. In the authors' methods: Using reference gene primer amplification, nucleated cell counts were estimated. Only in-frame clones appear in the TCRdb table, and some are missing; sequencing was by immunoSEQ multiplex PCR. The V and J calls and clone size are taken from that table; D and trimming were inferred from the DNA. The sample consists of about 180,000 clones, under 90% of them appearing once. These data belong to a study of blood T cell repertoires in COVID-19. The CDR3 extends over 15 amino acids. Trimming shortened V by 0 bases and J by 0 bases, and 8 bases separated the two germline ends. Germline CDR1 reads PRHDT; CDR2 reads FYEKMQ (reference sequence).

The sequence was collected from a human donor in a cohort sampled during active COVID-19. Sequenced material: peripheral blood. This chain joins TRBV13 and TRBJ1-1, with D possibly TRBD1 on 6 matching bases. CDR3 coding DNA: TGTGCCAGCAGCTTAGGACAGGGTATGAACACTGAAGCTTTCTTT. Its protein product is CASSLGQGMNTEAFF. Drawing the rest from reference TRBV13 and TRBJ1-1, the complete variable domain is AAGVIQSPRHLIKEKRETATLKCYPIPRHDTVYWYQQGPGQDPQFLISFYEKMQSDKGSIPDRFSAQQFSDYHSELNMSSLELGDSALYFCASSLGQGMNTEAFFGQGTRLTVV.